The clone carrying this TCR beta chain came up many times. This entry comes from a study of Graves' ophthalmopathy and Graves' hyperthyroidism. This CDR3 contains 13 residues. CDR1 SGDLS and CDR2 YYNGEE come from the germline V gene. V lost 4 bases to trimming and J lost 6 bases, with 13 bases between them. Amplification of TCR beta CDR3 regions used RNA transcripts. RT-PCR was first run with HTBI primers, then multiplex PCR in a second round. TCRdb independently ran MiXCR on the multiplex PCR reads; one entry per CDR3 protein. The profile shows 660,000 or so distinct CDR3 sequences, about 41% of them singletons. Each donor who had ophthalmopathy showed moderate-to-severe activity, a CAS of ≥3, a NOSPECS of ≥4, and a duration under 3 months.

The receptor was derived from an adult man with Graves' ophthalmopathy. Material: peripheral blood. The V and J genes are TRBV9 and TRBJ1-1; D might be TRBD1 (5 bases). The CDR3: CASSPPLGPEAFF. For the CDR3, the DNA is TGTGCCAGCAGCCCCCCTCTGGGACCTGAAGCTTTCTTT.